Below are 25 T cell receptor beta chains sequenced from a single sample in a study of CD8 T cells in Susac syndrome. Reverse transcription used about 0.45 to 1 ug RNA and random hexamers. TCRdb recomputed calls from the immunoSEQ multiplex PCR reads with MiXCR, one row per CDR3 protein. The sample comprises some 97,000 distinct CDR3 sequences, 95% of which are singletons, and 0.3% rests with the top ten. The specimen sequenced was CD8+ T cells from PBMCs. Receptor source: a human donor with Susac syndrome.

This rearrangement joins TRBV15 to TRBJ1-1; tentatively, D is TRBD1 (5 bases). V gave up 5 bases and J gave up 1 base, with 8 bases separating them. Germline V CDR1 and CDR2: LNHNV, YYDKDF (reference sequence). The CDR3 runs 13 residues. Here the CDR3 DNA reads TGTGCCACCAGCTCGGGGGAGAACACTGAAGCTTTCTTT. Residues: CATSSGENTEAFF.

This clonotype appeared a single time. The CDR3 spells CSARGPGHSRTDTQYF. The CDR3 region has the DNA TGCAGTGCTAGAGGTCCGGGACACTCACGCACAGATACGCAGTATTTT. The rearrangement uses TRBV20-1 and TRBJ2-3; TRBD1 is a possible D gene (6 bases). V was cut by 1 base and J by 1 base, with 15 bases left in between. The CDR3 runs to 16 residues. Germline V lookup: CDR1 DFQATT, CDR2 SNEGSKA (reference sequence).

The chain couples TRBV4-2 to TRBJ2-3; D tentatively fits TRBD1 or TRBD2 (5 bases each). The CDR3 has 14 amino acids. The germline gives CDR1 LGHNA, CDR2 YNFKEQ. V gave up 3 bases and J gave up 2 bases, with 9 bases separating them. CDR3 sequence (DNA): TGTGCCAGCAGCCACTGGGGGAACACAGATACGCAGTATTTT. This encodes CASSHWGNTDTQYF.

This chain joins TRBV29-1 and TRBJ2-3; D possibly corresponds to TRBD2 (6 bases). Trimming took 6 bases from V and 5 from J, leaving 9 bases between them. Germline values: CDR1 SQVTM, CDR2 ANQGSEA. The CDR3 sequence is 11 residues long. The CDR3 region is CSVPTRDTQYF. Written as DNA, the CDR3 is TGCAGCGTCCCGACTAGAGATACGCAGTATTTT.

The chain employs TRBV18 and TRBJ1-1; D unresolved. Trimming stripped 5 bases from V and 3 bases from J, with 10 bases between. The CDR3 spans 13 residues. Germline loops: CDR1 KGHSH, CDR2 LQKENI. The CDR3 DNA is TGTGCCAGCTCAGGAAAACAACACACTGAAGCTTTCTTT. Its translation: CASSGKQHTEAFF.

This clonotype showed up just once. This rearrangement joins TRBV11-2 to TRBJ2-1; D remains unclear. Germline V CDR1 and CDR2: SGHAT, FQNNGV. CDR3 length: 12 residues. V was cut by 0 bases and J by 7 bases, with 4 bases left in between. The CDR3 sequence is CASSLDRNEQFF. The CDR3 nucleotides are TGTGCCAGCAGCTTAGACAGAAATGAGCAGTTCTTC.

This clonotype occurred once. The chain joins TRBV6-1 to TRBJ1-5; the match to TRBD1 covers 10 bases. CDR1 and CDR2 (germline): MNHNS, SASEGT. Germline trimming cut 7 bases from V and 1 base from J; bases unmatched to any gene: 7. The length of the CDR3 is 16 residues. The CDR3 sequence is CASNGGTGASNQPQHF. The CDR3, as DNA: TGTGCCAGCAATGGAGGGACAGGGGCGAGCAATCAGCCCCAGCATTTT.

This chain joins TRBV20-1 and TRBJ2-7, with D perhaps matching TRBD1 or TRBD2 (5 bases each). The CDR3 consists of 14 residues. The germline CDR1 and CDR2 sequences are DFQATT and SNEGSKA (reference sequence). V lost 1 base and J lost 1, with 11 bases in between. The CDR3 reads CSARGLGESYEQYF. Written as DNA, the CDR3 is TGCAGTGCTAGAGGGTTGGGGGAGTCCTACGAGCAGTACTTC.

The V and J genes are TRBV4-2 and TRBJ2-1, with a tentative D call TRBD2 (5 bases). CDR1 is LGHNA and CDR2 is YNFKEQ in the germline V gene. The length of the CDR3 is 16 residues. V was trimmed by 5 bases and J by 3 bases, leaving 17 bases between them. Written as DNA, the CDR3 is TGTGCCAGCAGCACCCAAGGATGGGGAGACTACAATGAGCAGTTCTTC. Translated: CASSTQGWGDYNEQFF.

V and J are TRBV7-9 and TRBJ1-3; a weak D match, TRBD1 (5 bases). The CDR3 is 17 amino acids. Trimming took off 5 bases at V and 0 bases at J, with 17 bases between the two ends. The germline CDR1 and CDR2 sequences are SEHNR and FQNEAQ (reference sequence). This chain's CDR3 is CASSPRLGGYSGNTIYF. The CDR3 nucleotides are TGTGCCAGCAGCCCAAGGTTGGGGGGTTACTCTGGAAACACCATATATTTT.

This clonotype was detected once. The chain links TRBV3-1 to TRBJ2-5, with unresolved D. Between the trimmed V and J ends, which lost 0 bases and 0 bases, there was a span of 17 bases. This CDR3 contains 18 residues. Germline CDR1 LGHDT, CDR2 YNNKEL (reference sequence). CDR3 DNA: TGTGCCAGCAGCCAAGATCTTGTTCGAAAAACCTACCAAGAGACCCAGTACTTC. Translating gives CASSQDLVRKTYQETQYF.

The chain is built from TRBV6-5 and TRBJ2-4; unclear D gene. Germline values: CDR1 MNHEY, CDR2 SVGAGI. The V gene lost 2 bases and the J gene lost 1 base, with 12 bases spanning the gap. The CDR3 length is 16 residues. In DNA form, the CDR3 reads TGTGCCAGCAGTTACGTCCCGACCGGGGCCAAAAACATTCAGTACTTC. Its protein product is CASSYVPTGAKNIQYF.

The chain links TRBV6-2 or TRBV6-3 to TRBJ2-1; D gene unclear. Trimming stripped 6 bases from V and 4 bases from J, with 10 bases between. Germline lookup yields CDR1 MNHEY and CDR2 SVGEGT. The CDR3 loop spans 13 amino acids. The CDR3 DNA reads TGTGCCAGCAGAGACGACGGGTACAATGAGCAGTTCTTC. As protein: CASRDDGYNEQFF.

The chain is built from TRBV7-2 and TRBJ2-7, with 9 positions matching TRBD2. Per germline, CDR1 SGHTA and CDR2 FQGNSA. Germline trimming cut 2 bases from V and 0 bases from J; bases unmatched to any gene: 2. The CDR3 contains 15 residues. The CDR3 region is CASSLTSGPSYEQYF. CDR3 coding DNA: TGTGCCAGCAGCTTAACTAGCGGGCCCTCCTACGAGCAGTACTTC.

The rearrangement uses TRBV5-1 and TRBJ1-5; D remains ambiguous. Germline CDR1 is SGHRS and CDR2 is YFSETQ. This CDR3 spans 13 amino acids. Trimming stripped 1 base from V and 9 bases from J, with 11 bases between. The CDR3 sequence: CASSLTPLAPQHF. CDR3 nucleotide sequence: TGCGCCAGCAGCTTGACACCCCTTGCGCCCCAGCATTTT. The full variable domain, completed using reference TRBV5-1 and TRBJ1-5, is KAGVTQTPRYLIKTRGQQVTLSCSPISGHRSVSWYQQTPGQGLQFLFEYFSETQRNKGNFPGRFSGRQFSNSRSEMNVSTLELGDSALYLCASSLTPLAPQHFGDGTRLSIL.

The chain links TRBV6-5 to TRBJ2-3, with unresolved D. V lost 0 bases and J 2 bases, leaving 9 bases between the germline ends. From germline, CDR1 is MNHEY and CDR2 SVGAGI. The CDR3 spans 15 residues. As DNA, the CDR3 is TGTGCCAGCAGTTACTCTACGGGCCCCACAGATACGCAGTATTTT. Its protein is CASSYSTGPTDTQYF.

The CDR3 protein is CSASKGQGATDTQYF. In DNA form, the CDR3 reads TGCAGTGCTAGTAAGGGACAGGGGGCGACAGATACGCAGTATTTT. This rearrangement joins TRBV20-1 to TRBJ2-3; 12 nucleotides line up with TRBD1. V was pared by 3 bases and J by 3 bases, with 4 bases of the junction left unmatched. Looked up from germline, CDR1 is DFQATT and CDR2 is SNEGSKA (reference sequence). The CDR3 totals 15 residues.

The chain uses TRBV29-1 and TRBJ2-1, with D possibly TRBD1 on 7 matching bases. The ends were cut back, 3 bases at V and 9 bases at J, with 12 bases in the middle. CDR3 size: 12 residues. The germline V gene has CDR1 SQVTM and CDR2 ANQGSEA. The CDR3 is CSVDRGDAEQFF. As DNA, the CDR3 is TGCAGCGTTGACAGGGGGGATGCTGAGCAGTTCTTC.

CDR3: CSASGTNYEQYF. CDR3 bases: TGCAGTGCTAGTGGGACGAACTACGAGCAGTACTTC. V and J are TRBV20-1 and TRBJ2-7; D is tentatively TRBD1 or TRBD2 (5 bases each). Germline V gene lookup returns CDR1 DFQATT and CDR2 SNEGSKA (reference sequence). The CDR3 has 12 residues. The ends were cut back, 3 bases at V and 3 bases at J, with 9 bases in the middle.

DNA for the CDR3: TGCAGCGTTGGAGGGGGCTATGGCTACACCTTC. Protein: CSVGGGYGYTF. The chain links TRBV29-1 to TRBJ1-2; possible D gene TRBD1, 6 bases. CDR3 length: 11 residues. The V end was cut by 4 bases, the J end by 4 bases, with 7 bases between. Germline values: CDR1 SQVTM, CDR2 ANQGSEA.

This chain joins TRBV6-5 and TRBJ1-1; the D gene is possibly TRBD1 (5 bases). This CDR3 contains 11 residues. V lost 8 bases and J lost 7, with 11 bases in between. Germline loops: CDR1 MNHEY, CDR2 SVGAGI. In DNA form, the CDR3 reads TGTGCCAGCTGGGGGGGAGATGAAGCTTTCTTT. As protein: CASWGGDEAFF.

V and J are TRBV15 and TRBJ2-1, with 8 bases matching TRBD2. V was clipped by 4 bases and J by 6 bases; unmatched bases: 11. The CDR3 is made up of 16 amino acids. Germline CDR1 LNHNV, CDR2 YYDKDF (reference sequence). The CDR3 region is CATSTQGLSGGNEQFF. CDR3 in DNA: TGTGCCACCAGCACCCAAGGACTAAGCGGGGGCAATGAGCAGTTCTTC.

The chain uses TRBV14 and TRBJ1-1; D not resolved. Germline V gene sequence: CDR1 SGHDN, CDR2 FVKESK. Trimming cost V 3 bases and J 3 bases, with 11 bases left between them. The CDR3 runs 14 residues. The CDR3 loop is CASSHSPWDTEAFF. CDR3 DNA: TGTGCCAGCAGCCATTCCCCCTGGGACACTGAAGCTTTCTTT.

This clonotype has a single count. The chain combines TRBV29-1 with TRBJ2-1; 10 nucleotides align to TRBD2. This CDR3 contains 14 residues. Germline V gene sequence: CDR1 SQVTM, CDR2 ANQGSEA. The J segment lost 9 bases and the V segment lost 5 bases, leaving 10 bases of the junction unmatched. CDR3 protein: CSVQAGGPTSEQFF. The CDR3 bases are TGCAGCGTTCAAGCGGGAGGGCCTACGTCTGAGCAGTTCTTC.

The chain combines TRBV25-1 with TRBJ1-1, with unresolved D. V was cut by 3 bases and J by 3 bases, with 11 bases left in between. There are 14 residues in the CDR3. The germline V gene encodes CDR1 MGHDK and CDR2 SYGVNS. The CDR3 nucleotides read TGTGCCAGCAGTGACAGTGGGTTCGACACTGAAGCTTTCTTT. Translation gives CASSDSGFDTEAFF.